This entry is about one T cell receptor (beta chain). As handled by the study authors: Amplifying reference gene primers gave estimates of nucleated cell counts. Here immunoSEQ multiplex PCR was the method, and the copy in TCRdb shows in-frame clones only, minus some. The V and J calls and clone size come from that table; D and trimming were worked out from the DNA. This table holds 40,000 or so clones, about four fifths found once. The data were obtained in a study of blood T cell repertoires in COVID-19. Study overall: Researchers got acute and convalescent COVID-19 samples from the United States, Italy and Spain.

Per the germline V gene, CDR1 is SGHRS and CDR2 is YFSETQ. This CDR3 is built from 16 residues. Between the trimmed V and J ends, which lost 1 base and 0 bases, there was a span of 13 bases. Sequencing input: peripheral blood. The source is a man between 65 and 85 years old with acute or convalescent COVID-19. This chain joins TRBV5-1 and TRBJ1-1, with D uncertain. CDR3 in DNA: TGCGCCAGCAGCTTGCAGCAAGCGATTATGAACACTGAAGCTTTCTTT. Its translation is CASSLQQAIMNTEAFF.